This is a list of T cell receptor beta chains from one sample in a study of blood T cell repertoires in COVID-19. Repertoires were generated with immunoSEQ multiplex PCR, while TCRdb's copy carries only in-frame clones and drops some. The data contain roughly 43,000 clones, roughly 86% of them seen just once; the ten biggest clones take up approximately 3.1%. Specimen: PBMCs or T cells enriched from blood (not recorded which). These receptors were obtained from a woman between 50 and 59 years old who had recovered from COVID-19. Both conserved end residues are part of each CDR3.

J,V,CDR3
TRBJ2-1,TRBV27,CASSLERLAGGRNEQFF
TRBJ2-5,TRBV7-2,CASSLEYAGRTQYF
TRBJ2-5,TRBV5-1,CASSLIPGAQETQYF
TRBJ2-4,TRBV7-6,CASSLSGRRGNIQYF
TRBJ2-6,TRBV7-2,CASSLGGAGANVLTF
TRBJ2-2,TRBV3-1/TRBV3-2,CASSLQLNTGELFF
TRBJ1-1,TRBV18,CASSPGQDTEAFF
TRBJ1-1,TRBV6-5,CASSYSSAREAFF
TRBJ1-5,TRBV25-1,CASSPQGSNQPQHF
TRBJ2-7,TRBV3-1/TRBV3-2,CASSQRSEQYF
TRBJ1-6,TRBV19,CASSMAGYGNNSPLHF
TRBJ1-5,TRBV29-1,CSVEGQAGQPQHF
TRBJ2-5,TRBV19,CASRKRGGETQYF
TRBJ1-2,TRBV7-9,CASRPGLAGFDYGYTF
TRBJ2-5,TRBV5-4,CASSKGQAKQETQYF
TRBJ2-6,TRBV18,CASSPPTTGYYGANVLTF
TRBJ2-2,TRBV18,CASSPSTGIIPNTGELFF
TRBJ2-1,TRBV4-1,CASSQDPTQQLGSYNEQFF
TRBJ1-1,TRBV28,CASTKPGTAGTEAFF
TRBJ1-4,TRBV11-2,CASSFTGPNEKLFF
TRBJ2-7,TRBV7-9,CASSPAGTGGEQYF
TRBJ2-2,TRBV4-1,CASSRQSSSSGRAPGELFF
TRBJ1-4,TRBV27,CASSSSGTGGEKLFF
TRBJ1-4,TRBV11-2,CASSFGTLRNEKLFF
TRBJ1-2,TRBV12-2,CASRLMVQGQPVNYGYTF
TRBJ2-4,TRBV7-3,CASSFGLQNIQYF
TRBJ2-3,TRBV18,CASSPRKREVTDTQYF
TRBJ2-5,TRBV6-6,CASSSEGTGNQETQYF
TRBJ1-5,TRBV28,CASSAPRQPQHF
TRBJ2-3,TRBV7-2,CASSLRGGDTQYF
TRBJ2-5,TRBV10-2,CASTGLAVQETQYF
TRBJ1-5,TRBV10-3,CAISESGGTSNQPQHF
TRBJ2-1,TRBV18,CASSPAFRGNEQFF
TRBJ2-1,TRBV28,CASSIATGTSNNEQFF
TRBJ1-1,TRBV7-2,CASSPGGGWTEAFF
TRBJ2-5,TRBV4-2,CASSPSQPTRAQYF